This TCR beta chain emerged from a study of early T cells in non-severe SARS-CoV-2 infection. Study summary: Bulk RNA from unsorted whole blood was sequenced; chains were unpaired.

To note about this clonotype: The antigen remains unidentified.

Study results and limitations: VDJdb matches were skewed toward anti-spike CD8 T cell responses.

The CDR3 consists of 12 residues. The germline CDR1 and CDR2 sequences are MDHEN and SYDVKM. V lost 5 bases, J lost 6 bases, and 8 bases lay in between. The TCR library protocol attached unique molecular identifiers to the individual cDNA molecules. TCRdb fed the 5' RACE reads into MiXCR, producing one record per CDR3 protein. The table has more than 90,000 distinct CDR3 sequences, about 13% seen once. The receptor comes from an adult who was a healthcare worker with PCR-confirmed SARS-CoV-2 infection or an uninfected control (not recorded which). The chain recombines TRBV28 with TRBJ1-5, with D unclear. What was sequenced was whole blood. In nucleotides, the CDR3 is TGTGCCAGCAGTCCCCCCAGTCAGCCCCAGCATTTT. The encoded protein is CASSPPSQPQHF.